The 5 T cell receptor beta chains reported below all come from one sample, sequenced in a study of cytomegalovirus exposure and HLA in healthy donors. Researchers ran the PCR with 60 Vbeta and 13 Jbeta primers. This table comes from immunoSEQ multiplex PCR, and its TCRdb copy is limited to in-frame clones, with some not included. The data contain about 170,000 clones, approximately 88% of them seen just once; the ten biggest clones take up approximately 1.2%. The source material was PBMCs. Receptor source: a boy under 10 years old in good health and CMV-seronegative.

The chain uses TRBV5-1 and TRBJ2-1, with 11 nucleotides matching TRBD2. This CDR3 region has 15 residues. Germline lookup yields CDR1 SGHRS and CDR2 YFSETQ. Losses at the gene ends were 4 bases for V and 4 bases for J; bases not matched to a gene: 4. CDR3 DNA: TGCGCCAGCAGCACTAGCGGGAGTAGTTACAATGAGCAGTTCTTC. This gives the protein CASSTSGSSYNEQFF.

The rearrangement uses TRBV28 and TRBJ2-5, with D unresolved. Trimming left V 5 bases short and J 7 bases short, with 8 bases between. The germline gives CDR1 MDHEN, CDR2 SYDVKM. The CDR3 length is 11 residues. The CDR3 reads CASSTLGTQYF. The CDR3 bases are TGTGCCAGCAGTACCCTAGGGACCCAGTACTTC. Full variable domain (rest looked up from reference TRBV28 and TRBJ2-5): DVKVTQSSRYLVKRTGEKVFLECVQDMDHENMFWYRQDPGLGLRLIYFSYDVKMKEKGDIPEGYSVSREKKERFSLILESASTNQTSMYLCASSTLGTQYFGPGTRLLVL.

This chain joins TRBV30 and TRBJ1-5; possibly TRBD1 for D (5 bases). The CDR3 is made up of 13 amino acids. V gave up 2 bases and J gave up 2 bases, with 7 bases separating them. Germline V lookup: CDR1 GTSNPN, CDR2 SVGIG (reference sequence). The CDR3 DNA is TGTGCCTGGAGTATAGGGGGCAATCAGCCCCAGCATTTT. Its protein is CAWSIGGNQPQHF. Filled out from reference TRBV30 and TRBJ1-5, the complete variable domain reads SQTIHQWPATLVQPVGSPLSLECTVEGTSNPNLYWYRQAAGRGLQLLFYSVGIGQISSEVPQNLSASRPQDRQFILSSKKLLLSDSGFYLCAWSIGGNQPQHFGDGTRLSIL.

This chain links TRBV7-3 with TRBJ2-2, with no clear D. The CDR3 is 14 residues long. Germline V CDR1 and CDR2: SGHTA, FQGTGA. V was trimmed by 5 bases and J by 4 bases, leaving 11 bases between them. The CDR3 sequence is CASSLTETTGELFF. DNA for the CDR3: TGTGCCAGCAGCCTTACAGAGACCACCGGGGAGCTGTTTTTT.

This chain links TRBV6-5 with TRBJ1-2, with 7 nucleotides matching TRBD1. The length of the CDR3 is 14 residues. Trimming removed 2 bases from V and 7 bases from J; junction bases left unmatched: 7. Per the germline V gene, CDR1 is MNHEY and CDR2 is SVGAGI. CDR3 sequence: CASSYTKGAGGYTF. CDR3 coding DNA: TGTGCCAGCAGTTACACAAAGGGGGCGGGTGGCTACACCTTC.